Shown below are 25 T cell receptor beta chains from a single sample sequenced in a study of tumor-infiltrating lymphocytes in primary liver carcinoma. Co-extracting RNA and DNA was done with roughly 17-34 mg of unsorted bulk tissue as input. A constant-region primer served to make TCR beta cDNA from roughly 500 ng total RNA. Libraries for TCR beta were built through three nested multiplex PCR rounds, which together made up a slightly modified ARM-PCR procedure. Two initial PCR rounds of roughly 10 cycles each paired TRBV1-TRBV30 forward primers with a C-beta reverse primer. TCRdb used MiXCR to reprocess the multiplex PCR reads, holding one entry per CDR3 protein. The sample consists of 50,000 or so distinct CDR3 sequences, around 82% of them appearing once. The source material was liver tumor tissue from sampling region 5. Subset specified: tumor region T5, tumor centre. These receptors were collected from a man in his forties with primary liver carcinoma and hepatitis B virus infection.

On this clonotype: At one end, the junction sequence differs from germline, possibly due to a read error. V and J are TRBV14 and TRBJ2-1; TRBD2 matches at 7 bases. Germline V gene lookup returns CDR1 SGHDN and CDR2 FVKESK. This CDR3 is built from 16 residues. The CDR3: CVSSQGAGRIYNEQFF. The CDR3, as DNA: TGTGTCAGCAGCCAAGGAGCGGGACGGATCTACAATGAGCAGTTCTTC. Complete variable domain (other parts from reference TRBV14 and TRBJ2-1): EAGVTQFPSHSVIEKGQTVTLRCDPISGHDNLYWYRRVMGKEIKFLLHFVKESKQDESGMPNNRFLAERTGGTYSTLKVQPAELEDSGVYFCVSSQGAGRIYNEQFFGPGTRLTVL.

To note about this clonotype: Compared with germline, one end of the junction differs, possibly owing to a read error. The chain joins TRBV11-2 to TRBJ1-6; unclear D gene. This CDR3 has 13 amino acids. Germline loops: CDR1 SGHAT, CDR2 FQNNGV. The CDR3: CASMGGNNSPLRF. The CDR3 DNA sequence: TGTGCCAGCATGGGCGGAAATAATTCACCCCTCCGCTTT.

The rearrangement links TRBV4-3 to TRBJ2-1; 8 positions agree with TRBD1. The trim removed 11 bases at V and 8 bases at J, leaving 17 bases unmatched. The CDR3 loop spans 15 amino acids. Germline lookup yields CDR1 LGHNA and CDR2 YSLEER. CDR3 DNA sequence: TGCGCCGGCTGCCAATCTCAGGGGGCTAGCGATGAGCAGTTCTTC. Translation: CAGCQSQGASDEQFF.

The rearrangement joins TRBV29-1 to TRBJ1-2; tentatively, D is TRBD1 (5 bases). V was shortened by 7 bases and J by 5 bases, with 20 bases between the two germline ends. Germline V gives CDR1 SQVTM, CDR2 ANQGSEA. The CDR3 contains 14 residues. The CDR3 region is CSAHGLRGEYGYTF. CDR3 DNA: TGCAGCGCCCACGGCTTAAGGGGAGAGTATGGCTACACCTTC.

Details on this clonotype: One end of the junction is discordant with germline, which a read error may explain. The CDR3 here is CASSRSLVNEQFF. The DNA of the CDR3 is TGTGCCAGCAGCCGATCTCTGGTGAATGAGCAGTTTTTC. This chain links TRBV7-9 with TRBJ2-1; no clear D. The CDR3 is made up of 13 amino acids. Germline V CDR1 and CDR2: SEHNR, FQNEAQ (reference sequence).

Note on this clonotype: A read error may account for a junction end that differs from germline. The chain couples TRBV6-1 to TRBJ2-6; possible D gene TRBD1, 6 bases. This CDR3 has 19 residues. The germline V gene has CDR1 MNHNS and CDR2 SASEGT. The CDR3 nucleotides read TGTGCCAGTAGGGCCTTTAAGGGCAGGGGCCGCTCTGGGGTCAACGTCCTGACTTTC. Translated: CASRAFKGRGRSGVNVLTF.

On this clonotype itself: One junction end disagrees with the germline gene, perhaps due to a read error. The chain uses TRBV6-4 and TRBJ2-3; D gene ambiguous. CDR1 is MRHNA and CDR2 is SNTAGT in the germline V gene. The length of the CDR3 is 13 residues. The CDR3 region is CASSDVGADTQCF. The CDR3, as DNA: TGTGCCAGCAGTGACGTGGGCGCAGATACGCAGTGTTTT.

About this clonotype: Germline and junction disagree at one end, which may indicate a read error. The CDR3 loop is CVSSLVNQPQHF. Written as DNA, the CDR3 is TGTGTCAGCAGCTTGGTGAATCAGCCCCAGCATTTT. J is TRBJ1-5 and V is TRBV5-6; the D is unclear. This CDR3 is 12 amino acids long. CDR1 SGHDT and CDR2 YYEEEE come from the germline V gene.

Notes on this clonotype: Its ends do not fully match the called genes, so a read error is possible. The chain uses TRBV4-2 and TRBJ2-4; possibly TRBD1 for D (5 bases). Germline lookup yields CDR1 LGHNA and CDR2 YNFKEQ. The CDR3 is 18 residues long. Here the CDR3 DNA reads TGTGCCAGCAACCAAGGTCATCAGGGATTGAGAGTCAAAAACATTCAGTACTTC. This gives the protein CASNQGHQGLRVKNIQYF.

Regarding this clonotype: The junction departs from the called germline gene at one end, perhaps through a read error. The rearrangement links TRBV12-3 or TRBV12-4 to TRBJ2-5, with TRBD2 as a possible D gene (5 bases). CDR3 length equals 14 residues. The CDR3 nucleotides read TGTTCCAACAGTCCCGCCGGGGTTGAAGAGGCCCAGTACTTC. As protein: CSNSPAGVEEAQYF.

In its sample, this clonotype was seen many times. A clone one base away is much larger, so this may be a read error. The chain links TRBV5-6 to TRBJ2-2; tentative D call: TRBD2 (6 bases). CDR3 length: 15 amino acids. V lost 0 bases and J lost 4, with 10 bases in between. Germline V gene sequence: CDR1 SGHDT, CDR2 YYEEEE. The CDR3 here is CASSLGPAGTGELFF. The CDR3 DNA follows: TGTGCCAGCAGCTTGGGACCAGCGGGCACCGGGGAGCTGTTTTTT.

In regard to this clonotype: This likely comes from a read error, as the CDR3 has no conserved phenylalanine or tryptophan at its end. The chain combines TRBV24-1 with TRBJ1-5; D is perhaps TRBD1 (6 bases). Germline CDR1 reads KGHDR; CDR2 reads SFDVKD. V was trimmed by 6 bases and J by 7 bases, leaving 15 bases between them. The CDR3 covers 14 residues. CDR3 coding DNA: TGTGCCACCAGTCACCGGGACATAGGACAGCCCCAGCATTAT. Translation: CATSHRDIGQPQHY.

This clonotype showed up just once. The chain joins TRBV5-1 to TRBJ1-1, with D possibly matching TRBD1 (5 bases). In germline, CDR1 is SGHRS, CDR2 YFSETQ. Trimming cost V 10 bases and J 3 bases, with 19 bases left between them. CDR3 length: 14 residues. CDR3 loop: CAGTLAGGYTEAFF. Written as DNA, the CDR3 is TGCGCCGGCACCTTGGCCGGGGGGTACACTGAAGCTTTCTTT.

This clonotype was counted only a few times. The genes are TRBV28 and TRBJ2-7; the match to TRBD1 covers 8 bases. The CDR3 runs to 16 residues. V shed 5 bases and J 1 base; nucleotides not matched to a gene: 10. Germline V gene data show CDR1 as MDHEN and CDR2 as SYDVKM. The CDR3 sequence: CASSPYVTGASYEQYF. CDR3 nucleotide sequence: TGTGCCAGCAGTCCTTATGTGACAGGGGCTTCCTACGAGCAGTACTTC. The full variable domain, its missing parts supplied by reference TRBV28 and TRBJ2-7, is DVKVTQSSRYLVKRTGEKVFLECVQDMDHENMFWYRQDPGLGLRLIYFSYDVKMKEKGDIPEGYSVSREKKERFSLILESASTNQTSMYLCASSPYVTGASYEQYFGPGTRLTVT.

A word on this clonotype: The junction differs from germline at one of its ends, possibly a read error. The chain recombines TRBV11-2 with TRBJ2-1; no clear D gene. This CDR3 region has 11 residues. CDR1 is SGHAT and CDR2 is FQNNGV in the germline V gene. The CDR3: CANSLYNEQFF. The CDR3 nucleotides are TGTGCCAACAGCCTATACAATGAGCAGTTCTTC.

The genes are TRBV29-1 and TRBJ2-7; D not certain. V was pared by 5 bases and J by 10 bases, with 15 bases between. The germline CDR1 and CDR2 sequences are SQVTM and ANQGSEA. The length of the CDR3 is 11 residues. The CDR3 region is CSVRRGIEQYF. The CDR3 nucleotides read TGCAGCGTTCGACGTGGAATCGAACAGTACTTC.

On this clonotype itself: This CDR3 fails to terminate in the conserved phenylalanine or tryptophan, so it likely reflects a read error. This chain connects TRBV6-2 or TRBV6-3 to TRBJ2-2, with D perhaps TRBD2 (6 bases). CDR1 is MNHEY, CDR2 SVGEGT, per germline. The CDR3 has 14 amino acids. CDR3 amino acids: CVSSFVGSTGELFV. For the CDR3, the DNA is TGTGTCAGCAGTTTCGTCGGGAGTACCGGGGAGCTGTTTGTT.

V and J are TRBV6-2 or TRBV6-3 and TRBJ1-1; perhaps TRBD1 as D (5 bases). The germline V and J ends were trimmed by 7 bases and 12 bases, with 15 bases remaining between them. Germline assignment: CDR1 MNHEY and CDR2 SVGEGT. The CDR3 spans 11 residues. The DNA for the CDR3 is TGTGCCAGCATTGGGGGAGCAGAAACTTTCTTT. Amino acids: CASIGGAETFF.

Worth noting for this clonotype: A read error may account for a junction end that differs from germline. This chain uses TRBV11-2 with TRBJ2-6; a possible D gene is TRBD1 (5 bases). The CDR3 loop spans 18 amino acids. Germline V gives CDR1 SGHAT, CDR2 FQNNGV. CDR3 loop: CAGSSWVPNLSGADVLTF. CDR3 in DNA: TGTGCCGGCAGTAGCTGGGTACCAAATCTCTCTGGGGCCGACGTCCTGACTTTC. Using reference TRBV11-2 and TRBJ2-6 for the parts outside the CDR3, the full variable domain is EAGVAQSPRYKIIEKRQSVAFWCNPISGHATLYWYQQILGQGPKLLIQFQNNGVVDDSQLPKDRFSAERLKGVDSTLKIQPAKLEDSAVYLCAGSSWVPNLSGADVLTFGAGSRLTVL.

As regards this clonotype: Being one base from a much bigger clone, this may be a read error. The rearrangement joins TRBV18 to TRBJ2-3; tentatively, D is TRBD2 (6 bases). Looked up from germline, CDR1 is KGHSH and CDR2 is LQKENI. The CDR3 has 13 residues. With 6 bases removed from V and 5 bases from J, the gap between germline ends came to 12 bases. The chain's CDR3 is CASSRHSGDTQYF. The CDR3 DNA reads as TGTGCCAGCTCCCGTCATAGCGGAGATACGCAGTATTTT.

This clonotype was counted many times. The V and J genes are TRBV6-5 and TRBJ2-3, with no clear D. CDR1 MNHEY and CDR2 SVGAGI come from the germline V gene. The CDR3 is 14 amino acids. Trimming stripped 5 bases from V and 4 bases from J, with 13 bases between. Here the CDR3 DNA reads TGTGCCAGCAGTAGAGAGAGGTGGGCAGATACGCAGTATTTT. Translation gives CASSRERWADTQYF.

For this clonotype: At one end the junction does not follow the germline gene, possibly because of a read error. This chain connects TRBV11-1 to TRBJ2-7; tentatively, D is TRBD2 (5 bases). Germline lookup yields CDR1 SGHAT and CDR2 FQDESV (reference sequence). The CDR3 spans 16 residues. CDR3 amino acids: CASSLGAGESSCEQYF. CDR3 coding DNA: TGTGCCAGCAGCTTAGGGGCGGGTGAAAGCTCCTGCGAGCAGTACTTC.

Notes on this clonotype: The germline gene is not matched at one end of the junction; a read error may be the cause. CDR3 amino acids: CDSSQVGTGEKLFF. In nucleotides, the CDR3 is TGTGACAGCAGCCAAGTAGGGACAGGCGAAAAACTGTTTTTT. The V and J genes are TRBV4-1 and TRBJ1-4; 8 bases agree with TRBD1. The germline V gene has CDR1 MGHRA and CDR2 YSYEKL. There are 14 residues in the CDR3.

The chain carries TRBV5-1 and TRBJ2-2; TRBD2 agrees at 9 bases. V lost 3 bases to trimming and J lost 3 bases; unmatched junction nucleotides: 12. The germline V gene has CDR1 SGHRS and CDR2 YFSETQ. The CDR3 consists of 18 residues. CDR3 in amino acids: CASSSGLAGGKYTGELFF. The CDR3 DNA follows: TGCGCCAGCAGCTCGGGACTAGCAGGAGGGAAATACACCGGGGAGCTGTTTTTT. Using reference TRBV5-1 and TRBJ2-2 for the parts outside the CDR3, the full variable domain is KAGVTQTPRYLIKTRGQQVTLSCSPISGHRSVSWYQQTPGQGLQFLFEYFSETQRNKGNFPGRFSGRQFSNSRSEMNVSTLELGDSALYLCASSSGLAGGKYTGELFFGEGSRLTVL.

Worth noting for this clonotype: The germline gene is not matched at one end of the junction; a read error may be the cause. The chain combines TRBV7-8 with TRBJ1-4; a weak D match, TRBD1 (5 bases). The CDR3 spans 16 residues. The germline CDR1 and CDR2 sequences are SGHVS and FQNEAQ. The DNA of the CDR3 is TGTGCCAGCAGTTTAGGGGATATTGCAACTGATGAAAAACTGTTTTTT. Its translation is CASSLGDIATDEKLFF.